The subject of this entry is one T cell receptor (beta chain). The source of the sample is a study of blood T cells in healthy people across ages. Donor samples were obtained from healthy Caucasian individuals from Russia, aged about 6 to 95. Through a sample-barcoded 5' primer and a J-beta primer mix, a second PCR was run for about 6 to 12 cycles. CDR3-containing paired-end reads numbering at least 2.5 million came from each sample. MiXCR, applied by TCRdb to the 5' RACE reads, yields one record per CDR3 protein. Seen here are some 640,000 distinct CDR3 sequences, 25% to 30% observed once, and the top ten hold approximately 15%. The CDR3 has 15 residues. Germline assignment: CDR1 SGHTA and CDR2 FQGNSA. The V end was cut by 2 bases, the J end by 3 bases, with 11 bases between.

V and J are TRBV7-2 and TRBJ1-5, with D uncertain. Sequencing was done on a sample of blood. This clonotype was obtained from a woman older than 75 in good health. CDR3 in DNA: TGTGCCAGCAGCTTATACGTAAGCTCCAATCAGCCCCAGCATTTT. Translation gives CASSLYVSSNQPQHF.